These 32 T cell receptor beta chains came from one sample sequenced in a study of T cell responses to AZD1222 COVID-19 vaccine. Sequencing was performed with immunoSEQ multiplex PCR; in TCRdb, only in-frame clones are kept and a portion is missing. The sample consists of 70,000 or so clones, around 88% of them appearing once. The sample was peripheral blood, taken on day 0 of AZD1222 vaccination. These receptors were taken from an adult in good health.

This clone is medium-sized (0.01 to 0.1%). The rearrangement links TRBV4-1 to TRBJ1-3; D remains ambiguous. With 0 bases removed from V and 4 bases from J, the gap between germline ends came to 13 bases. Germline V gene sequence: CDR1 MGHRA, CDR2 YSYEKL. This CDR3 is 16 amino acids long. The CDR3 sequence is CASSQEGLARGNTIYF. The CDR3 DNA is TGCGCCAGCAGCCAAGAGGGGTTGGCTCGAGGAAACACCATATATTTT.

V usage is TRBV5-5 and J usage is TRBJ2-7; perhaps TRBD1 as D (5 bases). Germline V gene sequence: CDR1 SGHKS, CDR2 YYEKEE (reference sequence). This CDR3 has 14 residues. The germline V and J ends were trimmed by 0 bases and 2 bases, with 9 bases remaining between them. CDR3 coding DNA: TGTGCCAGCAGCTTGGGTTCAGGGACCTACGAGCAGTACTTC. Its protein product is CASSLGSGTYEQYF. Drawing the rest from reference TRBV5-5 and TRBJ2-7, the complete variable domain is DAGVTQSPTHLIKTRGQQVTLRCSPISGHKSVSWYQQVLGQGPQFIFQYYEKEERGRGNFPDRFSARQFPNYSSELNVNALLLGDSALYLCASSLGSGTYEQYFGPGTRLTVT.

V gene TRBV30 combines with J gene TRBJ1-1; D not certain. This CDR3 contains 14 residues. Per germline, CDR1 GTSNPN and CDR2 SVGIG (reference sequence). With 1 base removed from V and 1 base from J, the gap between germline ends came to 10 bases. CDR3 coding DNA: TGTGCCTGGAGTGCCTTCTCCGAGAACACTGAAGCTTTCTTT. It yields the protein CAWSAFSENTEAFF.

The genes are TRBV28 and TRBJ1-6; D unclear. Trimming pared 5 bases from V and 12 bases from J, leaving 14 bases between. Germline V lookup: CDR1 MDHEN, CDR2 SYDVKM. The CDR3 has 13 residues. The CDR3 sequence is CASSQERARPLHF. The CDR3 DNA is TGTGCCAGCAGTCAAGAGCGGGCGAGACCCCTCCACTTT.

This clone was seen only a few times. The genes are TRBV12-5 and TRBJ2-7, with 7 bases identical to TRBD1. With V trimmed by 7 bases and J by 5 bases, 11 bases remained unmatched. Germline V gene lookup returns CDR1 LGHNT and CDR2 FRNRAP. The CDR3 loop spans 14 amino acids. CDR3 protein: CASDTRDSFNEQYF. CDR3 DNA: TGTGCTAGTGACACCCGGGACAGCTTTAACGAGCAGTACTTC.

This rearrangement joins TRBV4-1 to TRBJ2-5; no firm D call. Germline V CDR1 and CDR2: MGHRA, YSYEKL. The ends were cut back, 6 bases at V and 1 base at J, with 12 bases in the middle. CDR3 size: 14 residues. The CDR3 region is CASSASAFQETQYF. The DNA for the CDR3 is TGCGCCAGCAGTGCCTCAGCCTTCCAAGAGACCCAGTACTTC.

V usage is TRBV6-6 and J usage is TRBJ2-3; the D gene is possibly TRBD2 (6 bases). V lost 2 bases and J lost 4, with 13 bases in between. This CDR3 contains 15 residues. Germline CDR1 MNHNY, CDR2 SVGAGI (reference sequence). CDR3 region: CASSYGGTGSDTQYF. The CDR3 nucleotides read TGTGCCAGCAGTTACGGCGGGACTGGGTCAGATACGCAGTATTTT.

Relative to its sample, this clone is medium-sized. This chain links TRBV19 with TRBJ1-2, with 8 bases that match TRBD1. With 5 bases clipped from V and 3 bases from J, the junction kept 5 bases outside the gene matches. This CDR3 region has 14 residues. CDR1 and CDR2 (germline): LNHDA, SQIVND (reference sequence). CDR3 sequence (DNA): TGTGCCAGTAGTGTCAGGGGGCGCGACTATGGCTACACCTTC. It yields the protein CASSVRGRDYGYTF.

V usage is TRBV6-1 and J usage is TRBJ1-3; 8 bases map to TRBD1. Germline assignment: CDR1 MNHNS and CDR2 SASEGT. This CDR3 comprises 17 residues. V trimming: 2 bases; J trimming: 2 bases; junction bases outside the gene matches: 8. The CDR3 is CASSEFFAGGAGNTIYF. In DNA, the CDR3 is TGTGCCAGCAGTGAATTCTTCGCAGGGGGCGCTGGAAACACCATATATTTT.

This CDR3 reads CSARPTYEAFF. CDR3 DNA sequence: TGCAGTGCTAGACCCACCTATGAAGCTTTCTTT. The chain links TRBV20-1 to TRBJ1-1, with D hard to call. The CDR3 has 11 residues. V gave up 2 bases and J gave up 7 bases, with 8 bases separating them. The germline V gene encodes CDR1 DFQATT and CDR2 SNEGSKA (reference sequence).

The chain has TRBV30 and TRBJ1-2, with no clear D. V was clipped by 2 bases and J by 2 bases, with 12 bases between them. The germline CDR1 and CDR2 sequences are GTSNPN and SVGIG (reference sequence). CDR3 length equals 14 residues. CDR3 sequence: CAWSPSQRNYGYTF. DNA for the CDR3: TGTGCCTGGAGTCCGAGTCAACGGAACTATGGCTACACCTTC.

The chain joins TRBV2 to TRBJ1-1; D may be TRBD1 (5 bases). This CDR3 region has 14 residues. Trimming took 6 bases from V and 5 from J, leaving 16 bases between them. Looked up from germline, CDR1 is SNHLY and CDR2 is FYNNEI. The CDR3 is CASRDMQGGTEAFF. The DNA of the CDR3 is TGTGCCAGCAGGGACATGCAGGGTGGTACTGAAGCTTTCTTT.

The rearrangement links TRBV5-4 to TRBJ1-1; D gene ambiguous. CDR3 length equals 13 residues. V was trimmed by 0 bases and J by 8 bases, leaving 11 bases between them. The germline V gene encodes CDR1 SGHNT and CDR2 YYREEE (reference sequence). This CDR3 is CASSLGEGSEAFF. The DNA of the CDR3 is TGTGCCAGCAGCTTGGGGGAGGGTTCCGAAGCTTTCTTT. Full variable domain (remainder filled in from reference TRBV5-4 and TRBJ1-1): ETGVTQSPTHLIKTRGQQVTLRCSSQSGHNTVSWYQQALGQGPQFIFQYYREEENGRGNFPPRFSGLQFPNYSSELNVNALELDDSALYLCASSLGEGSEAFFGQGTRLTVV.

The CDR3 spells CASSPRGQIMNTEAFF. The CDR3 DNA sequence: TGTGCCAGCAGCCCAAGGGGACAGATAATGAACACTGAAGCTTTCTTT. J is TRBJ1-1 and V is TRBV5-4, with 7 nucleotides matching TRBD1. The germline V gene encodes CDR1 SGHNT and CDR2 YYREEE (reference sequence). The CDR3 contains 16 residues. V was pared by 4 bases and J by 0 bases, with 9 bases of the junction left unmatched.

The J gene is TRBJ1-5, the V gene TRBV3-1 (or the pseudogene TRBV3-2); perhaps TRBD1 as D (6 bases). The V and J ends lost 1 base and 5 bases respectively, with 24 bases between them. The CDR3 has 19 amino acids. Germline CDR1 is LGHDT and CDR2 is YNNKEL (reference sequence). Written as DNA, the CDR3 is TGTGCCAGCAGCCAAGGTCTTGGAGGAGCAGGGGCTGGAGATCAGCCCCAGCATTTT. Amino acids: CASSQGLGGAGAGDQPQHF.

This chain links TRBV28 with TRBJ2-7; D may be TRBD1 (5 bases). The CDR3 runs 15 residues. Germline CDR1 MDHEN, CDR2 SYDVKM. Trimming removed 8 bases from V and 2 bases from J, with 19 bases in between. CDR3: CASGYRQLLTYEQYF. The CDR3 coding sequence is TGTGCCAGCGGCTATAGACAGCTACTTACCTACGAGCAGTACTTC.

About this clone itself: One end of the junction is discordant with germline, which a read error may explain. The chain joins TRBV2 to TRBJ1-3; no clear D. The CDR3 loop spans 13 amino acids. CDR1 SNHLY and CDR2 FYNNEI come from the germline V gene. Here the CDR3 DNA reads TGTGCCAGCGGTGAGGGCGATACTCAGACCATATATTTT. Translating gives CASGEGDTQTIYF.

This chain connects TRBV12-3 or TRBV12-4 to TRBJ1-1; D remains ambiguous. CDR3 size: 13 residues. V lost 5 bases and J lost 8, with 15 bases in between. CDR3 region: CASSTFTDKEAFF. CDR3 DNA: TGTGCCAGCAGTACCTTCACCGACAAAGAAGCTTTCTTT.

The rearrangement links TRBV5-1 to TRBJ1-1, with D perhaps matching TRBD1 (5 bases). The germline V and J ends were trimmed by 2 bases and 1 base, with 21 bases remaining between them. CDR1 and CDR2 (germline): SGHRS, YFSETQ. The CDR3 contains 18 residues. CDR3: CASSFSRGGFGGNTEAFF. As DNA, the CDR3 is TGCGCCAGCAGCTTTTCCCGAGGCGGATTTGGGGGGAACACTGAAGCTTTCTTT. Full variable domain (rest looked up from reference TRBV5-1 and TRBJ1-1): KAGVTQTPRYLIKTRGQQVTLSCSPISGHRSVSWYQQTPGQGLQFLFEYFSETQRNKGNFPGRFSGRQFSNSRSEMNVSTLELGDSALYLCASSFSRGGFGGNTEAFFGQGTRLTVV.

This chain links TRBV6-6 with TRBJ1-1; 7 positions agree with TRBD1. Germline assignment: CDR1 MNHNY and CDR2 SVGAGI (reference sequence). The CDR3 is made up of 12 amino acids. Trimming took 10 bases from V and 7 from J; bases not matched to a gene: 9. CDR3 region: CAIGTDEIEAFF. The CDR3 nucleotides are TGTGCCATCGGGACAGATGAAATTGAAGCTTTCTTT.

This clone appeared a few times. The chain links TRBV2 to TRBJ1-6; weak D call: TRBD1 (6 bases). The CDR3 loop spans 13 amino acids. Trimming cost V 1 base and J 8 bases, with 6 bases left between them. The germline gives CDR1 SNHLY, CDR2 FYNNEI. This chain's CDR3 is CASSEDRDSPLHF. CDR3 bases: TGTGCCAGCAGTGAAGACAGGGATTCACCCCTCCACTTT.

The chain employs TRBV5-1 and TRBJ2-5, with D unresolved. The CDR3 is 13 amino acids. Trimming took off 1 base at V and 3 bases at J, with 7 bases between the two ends. CDR1 and CDR2 (germline): SGHRS, YFSETQ. CDR3 in amino acids: CASSLKIEETQYF. The CDR3 coding sequence is TGCGCCAGCAGCTTGAAGATTGAAGAGACCCAGTACTTC.

The chain combines TRBV2 with TRBJ2-3; 10 nucleotides agree with TRBD2. Germline V gene sequence: CDR1 SNHLY, CDR2 FYNNEI. This CDR3 comprises 13 residues. After removal of 4 bases from V and 7 bases from J, the junction contained 2 bases not matched to a gene. The CDR3 protein is CASSGTSGNTQYF. DNA for the CDR3: TGTGCCAGCAGTGGGACTAGCGGTAATACGCAGTATTTT.

CDR3 sequence (DNA): TGTGCCAGTAGTAAGGGACTAGCGGTTACTGAGCAGTTCTTC. It yields the protein CASSKGLAVTEQFF. The chain is built from TRBV19 and TRBJ2-1, with 11 bases aligning to TRBD2. Germline CDR1 LNHDA, CDR2 SQIVND (reference sequence). With 4 bases clipped from V and 9 bases from J, the junction kept 5 bases outside the gene matches. This CDR3 is built from 14 residues.

The J gene is TRBJ2-7, the V gene TRBV7-6; 11 bases fit TRBD1. The CDR3 has 14 amino acids. Looked up from germline, CDR1 is SGHVS and CDR2 is FNYEAQ. Trimming cost V 4 bases and J 6 bases; bases outside gene matches: 5. CDR3 residues: CASSSRTGGGEQYF. The DNA for the CDR3 is TGTGCCAGCAGCTCACGGACAGGGGGCGGCGAGCAGTACTTC.

V gene TRBV15 combines with J gene TRBJ2-7; possibly TRBD1 for D (6 bases). V was shortened by 5 bases and J by 2 bases, with 13 bases between the two germline ends. The V gene's germline CDR1 is LNHNV and CDR2 YYDKDF (reference sequence). The CDR3 sequence is 14 residues long. In DNA, the CDR3 is TGTGCCACCAGCGGGGGCGCCAGGACCTACGAGCAGTACTTC. It codes for CATSGGARTYEQYF.

This chain links TRBV4-1 with TRBJ2-3; D ambiguous. CDR1 is MGHRA, CDR2 YSYEKL, per germline. V gave up 1 base and J gave up 3 bases, with 11 bases separating them. This CDR3 has 15 residues. CDR3 in amino acids: CASSQGGRDTDTQYF. The CDR3 coding sequence is TGCGCCAGCAGCCAAGGAGGTAGGGATACAGATACGCAGTATTTT.

The rearrangement uses TRBV10-1 and TRBJ1-5, with 8 bases fitting TRBD1. This CDR3 comprises 18 residues. In germline, CDR1 is WNHNN, CDR2 SYGVQD (reference sequence). With 2 bases clipped from V and 2 bases from J, the junction kept 11 bases outside the gene matches. The CDR3: CASSEVRGRLQGNQPQHF. The CDR3 DNA follows: TGCGCCAGCAGTGAGGTCAGGGGGCGCCTACAGGGCAATCAGCCCCAGCATTTT.

V is TRBV6-2 or TRBV6-3 and J is TRBJ2-2, with D perhaps matching TRBD1 (6 bases). Germline CDR1 is MNHEY and CDR2 is SVGEGT. The CDR3 consists of 15 residues. Trimming pared 5 bases from V and 6 bases from J, leaving 16 bases between. Here the CDR3 reads CASSRAGARAGELFF. DNA for the CDR3: TGTGCCAGCAGTAGGGCAGGGGCACGAGCCGGGGAGCTGTTTTTT.

The genes are TRBV24-1 and TRBJ1-3; TRBD1 aligns across 7 bases. V was clipped by 2 bases and J by 5 bases; unmatched bases: 8. Germline V gene sequence: CDR1 KGHDR, CDR2 SFDVKD. The length of the CDR3 is 16 residues. Here the CDR3 reads CATSDSKRTGRNTIYF. The CDR3 DNA is TGTGCCACCAGTGATTCAAAACGGACAGGTCGAAACACCATATATTTT.

J is TRBJ1-2 and V is TRBV19, with unresolved D. This CDR3 region has 14 residues. CDR1 is LNHDA and CDR2 is SQIVND in the germline V gene (reference sequence). The germline V and J ends were trimmed by 3 bases and 2 bases, with 10 bases remaining between them. CDR3 residues: CASSIAAWNYGYTF. The CDR3 DNA reads TGTGCCAGTAGTATTGCGGCCTGGAACTATGGCTACACCTTC.

This clone came up a few times. The V call is TRBV2, the J call TRBJ1-6; the D is unclear. Per germline, CDR1 SNHLY and CDR2 FYNNEI. V was cut by 3 bases and J by 7 bases, with 7 bases left in between. The CDR3 sequence is 13 residues long. For the CDR3, the DNA is TGTGCCAGCAGTGAGGAGGCGAATTCACCCCTCCACTTT. Its protein product is CASSEEANSPLHF.